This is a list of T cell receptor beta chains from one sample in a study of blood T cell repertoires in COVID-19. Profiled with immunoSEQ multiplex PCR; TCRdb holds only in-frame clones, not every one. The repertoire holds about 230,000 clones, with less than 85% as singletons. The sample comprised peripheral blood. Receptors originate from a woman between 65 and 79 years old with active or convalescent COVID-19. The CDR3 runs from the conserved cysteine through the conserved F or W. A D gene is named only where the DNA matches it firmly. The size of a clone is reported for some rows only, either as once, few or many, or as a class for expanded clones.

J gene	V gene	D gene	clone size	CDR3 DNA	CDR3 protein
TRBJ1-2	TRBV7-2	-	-	TGTGCCAGCAGCTTATGGGAGGGGCCCTATGGCTACACCTTC	CASSLWEGPYGYTF
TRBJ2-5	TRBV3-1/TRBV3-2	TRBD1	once	TGTGCCAGCAGCCACTCCCGGGACAGGGGGGAAGAGACCCAGTACTTC	CASSHSRDRGEETQYF
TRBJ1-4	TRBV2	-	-	TGTGCCAGCTCCGGGACACCGGGATCAAATGAAAAACTGTTTTTT	CASSGTPGSNEKLFF
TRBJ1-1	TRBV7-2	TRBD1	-	TGTGCCAGCAGTTCCGGGACAGGGGGCACTGAAGCTTTCTTT	CASSSGTGGTEAFF
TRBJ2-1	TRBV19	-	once	TGTGCCAGTAGTATAGAGCCTCGCCAGGGCAATGAGCAGTTCTTC	CASSIEPRQGNEQFF
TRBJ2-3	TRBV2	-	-	TGTGCCAGCAGTTTCCGAGGGAGGCCCCTTTACACAGATACGCAGTATTTT	CASSFRGRPLYTDTQYF
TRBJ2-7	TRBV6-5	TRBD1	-	TGTGCCAGCAGAAGGACAGGGGGCTACGAGCAGTACTTC	CASRRTGGYEQYF
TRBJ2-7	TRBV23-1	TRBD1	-	TGCGCCAGCAGCCGGGACAGACTATCCTACGAGCAGTACTTC	CASSRDRLSYEQYF
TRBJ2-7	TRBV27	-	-	TGTGCCAGCAGCCGCCGGGACTCAGCCTACGAGCAGTACTTC	CASSRRDSAYEQYF
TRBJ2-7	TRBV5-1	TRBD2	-	TGCGCCAGCAGCTCACTAGCGGGAGGCCACTACGAGCAGTACTTC	CASSSLAGGHYEQYF
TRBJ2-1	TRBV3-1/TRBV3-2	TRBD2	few	TGTGCCAGCAGCCACGTCGCTAGCGGACATCCGGGGGAGCAGTTCTTC	CASSHVASGHPGEQFF
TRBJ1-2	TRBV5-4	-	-	TGTGCCAGCAGCTTGAGGCAGGGTCCCTATGGCTACACCTTC	CASSLRQGPYGYTF
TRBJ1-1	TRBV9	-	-	TGTGCCAGCAGCCCAGACTACTGGTTTAGGACGGCTTTCTTT	CASSPDYWFRTAFF
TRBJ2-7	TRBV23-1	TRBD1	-	TGCGCCAGCAGTCTCCAGCGGACAGGGTACTACGAGCAGTACTTC	CASSLQRTGYYEQYF
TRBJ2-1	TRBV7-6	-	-	TGTGCCAGCAGCTTTCAAAGCCGGGAGCAGTTCTTC	CASSFQSREQFF
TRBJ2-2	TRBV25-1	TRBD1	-	TGTGCCAGCAGTGGGACAGGGCAACCGAACACCGGGGAGCTGTTTTTT	CASSGTGQPNTGELFF
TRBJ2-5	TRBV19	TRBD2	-	TGTGCCAGTAGTATCCCCGGGGGGGCCCGGGAGACCCAGTACTTC	CASSIPGGARETQYF
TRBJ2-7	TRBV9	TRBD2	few	TGTGCCAGCAGCGTCCTCGGGGGGAGCGACGAGCAGTACTTC	CASSVLGGSDEQYF
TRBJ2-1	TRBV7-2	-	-	TGTGCCAGCAGCTTAGAGGGGACCTACAATGAGCAGTTCTTC	CASSLEGTYNEQFF
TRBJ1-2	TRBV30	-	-	TGTGCCTGGAGGACGGACAGTTCAGCTAACTATGGCTACACCTTC	CAWRTDSSANYGYTF
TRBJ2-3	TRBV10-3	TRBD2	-	TGTGCCATCCGAGCGGGGGGGTTAGATACGCAGTATTTT	CAIRAGGLDTQYF
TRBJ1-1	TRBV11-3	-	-	TGTGCCAGCAGCTCTAGGGGGACTGAAGCTTTCTTT	CASSSRGTEAFF
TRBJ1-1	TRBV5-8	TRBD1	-	TGTGCCAGCAGCGCCCCGACAGGGGCTGGGAACACTGAAGCTTTCTTT	CASSAPTGAGNTEAFF
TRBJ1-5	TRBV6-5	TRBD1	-	TGTGCCAGCAGTTACTCCGGGACAGATAATCAGCCCCAGCATTTT	CASSYSGTDNQPQHF
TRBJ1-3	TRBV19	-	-	TGTGCCAGTAGTATTACTACTGGGAACACCATATATTTT	CASSITTGNTIYF
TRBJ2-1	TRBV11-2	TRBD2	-	TGTGCCAGCAGCGCCGGACTAGTGGAGGGGCACAATGAGCAGTTCTTC	CASSAGLVEGHNEQFF
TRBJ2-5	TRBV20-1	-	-	TGCAGTGCTCCTTACGGAGAGACCCAGTACTTC	CSAPYGETQYF